This TCR beta chain emerged from a study of response to subunit inactivated influenza vaccine. TCRdb re-analysed the RT-PCR reads in MiXCR, keeping a single row per CDR3 protein. The sample yields about 190,000 distinct CDR3 sequences, around 15% seen once. Germline CDR1 is MNHEY and CDR2 is SVGAGI. Trimming took off 3 bases at V and 3 bases at J, with 11 bases between the two ends. The CDR3 is 15 amino acids. The clonotype was recovered from a man in his fifties who received an inactivated influenza vaccine. The sequencing here drew on CD8+ T cells sorted from PBMCs, taken about 5 days after vaccination. The chain joins TRBV6-5 to TRBJ1-4; a weak D match, TRBD1 (5 bases). The CDR3 DNA reads TGTGCCAGCAGTTATAGGAAGGGACCTAATGAAAAACTGTTTTTT. Amino acid sequence: CASSYRKGPNEKLFF.